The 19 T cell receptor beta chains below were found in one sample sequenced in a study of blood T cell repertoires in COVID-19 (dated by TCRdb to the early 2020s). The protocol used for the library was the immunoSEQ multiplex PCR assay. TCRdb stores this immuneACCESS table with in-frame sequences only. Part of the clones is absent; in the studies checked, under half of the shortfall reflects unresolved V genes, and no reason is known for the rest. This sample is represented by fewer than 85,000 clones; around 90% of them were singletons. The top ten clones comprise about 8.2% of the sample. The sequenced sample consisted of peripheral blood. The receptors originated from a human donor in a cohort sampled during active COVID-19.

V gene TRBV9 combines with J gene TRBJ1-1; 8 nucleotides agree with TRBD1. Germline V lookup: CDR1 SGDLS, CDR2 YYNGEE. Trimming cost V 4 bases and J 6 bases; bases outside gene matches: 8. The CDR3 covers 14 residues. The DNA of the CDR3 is TGTGCCAGCAGCTCCCGTCCACAGGGGGCTGAAGCTTTCTTT. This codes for CASSSRPQGAEAFF.

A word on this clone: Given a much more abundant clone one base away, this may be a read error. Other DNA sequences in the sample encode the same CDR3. As DNA, the CDR3 is TGTGCCAGCAGCTTAGACAGGAACACTGAAGCTTTCTTT. Amino acids: CASSLDRNTEAFF. The V call is TRBV11-3, the J call TRBJ1-1, with D unclear. The CDR3 runs 13 residues. The germline V and J ends were trimmed by 0 bases and 1 base, with 3 bases remaining between them. The germline V gene has CDR1 SGHNT and CDR2 YENEEA.

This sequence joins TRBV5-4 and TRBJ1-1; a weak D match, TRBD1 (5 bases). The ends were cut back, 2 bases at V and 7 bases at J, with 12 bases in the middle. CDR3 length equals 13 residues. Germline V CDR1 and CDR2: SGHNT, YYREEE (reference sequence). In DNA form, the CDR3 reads TGTGCCAGCAGCTTATTTGGGGCTGTTGAAGCTTTCTTT. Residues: CASSLFGAVEAFF.

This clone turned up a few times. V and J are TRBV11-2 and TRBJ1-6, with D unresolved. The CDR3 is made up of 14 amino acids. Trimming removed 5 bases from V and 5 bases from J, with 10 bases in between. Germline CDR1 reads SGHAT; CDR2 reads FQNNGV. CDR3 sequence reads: CASSPTRDNSPLHF. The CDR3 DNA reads TGTGCCAGCAGCCCTACTCGAGATAATTCACCCCTCCACTTT.

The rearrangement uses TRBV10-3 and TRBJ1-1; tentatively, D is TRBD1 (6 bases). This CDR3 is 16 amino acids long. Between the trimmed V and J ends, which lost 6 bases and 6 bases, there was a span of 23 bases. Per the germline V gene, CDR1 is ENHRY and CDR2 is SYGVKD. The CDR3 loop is CAISGGATAGLPEAFF. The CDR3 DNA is TGTGCCATCAGCGGGGGGGCCACCGCGGGTCTACCTGAAGCTTTCTTT.

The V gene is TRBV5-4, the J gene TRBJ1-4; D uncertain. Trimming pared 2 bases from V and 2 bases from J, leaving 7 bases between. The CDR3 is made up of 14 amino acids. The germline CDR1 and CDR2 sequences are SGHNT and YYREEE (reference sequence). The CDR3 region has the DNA TGTGCCAGCAGCTTAGGAGGGACTAATGAAAAACTGTTTTTT. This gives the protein CASSLGGTNEKLFF.

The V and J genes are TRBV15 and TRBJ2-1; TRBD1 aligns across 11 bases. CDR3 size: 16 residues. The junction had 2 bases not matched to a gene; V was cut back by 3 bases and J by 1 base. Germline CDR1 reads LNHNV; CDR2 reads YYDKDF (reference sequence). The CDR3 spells CATSRGTGGSYNEQFF. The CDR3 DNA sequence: TGTGCCACCAGCAGGGGGACAGGGGGATCCTACAATGAGCAGTTCTTC. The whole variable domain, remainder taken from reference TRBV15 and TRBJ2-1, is DAMVIQNPRYQVTQFGKPVTLSCSQTLNHNVMYWYQQKSSQAPKLLFHYYDKDFNNEADTPDNFQSRRPNTSFCFLDIRSPGLGDTAMYLCATSRGTGGSYNEQFFGPGTRLTVL.

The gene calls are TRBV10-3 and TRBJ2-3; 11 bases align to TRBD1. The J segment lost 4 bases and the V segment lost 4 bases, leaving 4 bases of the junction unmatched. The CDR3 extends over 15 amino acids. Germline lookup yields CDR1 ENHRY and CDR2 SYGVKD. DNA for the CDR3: TGTGCCATCAGTGGAGGGACAGGGGGGTCAGATACGCAGTATTTT. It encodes CAISGGTGGSDTQYF.

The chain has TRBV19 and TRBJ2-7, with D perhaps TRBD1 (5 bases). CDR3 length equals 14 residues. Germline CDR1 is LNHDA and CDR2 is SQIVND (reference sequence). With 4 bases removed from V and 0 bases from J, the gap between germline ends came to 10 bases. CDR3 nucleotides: TGTGCCAGTAGTAGTCAGGGTTTCTCCTACGAGCAGTACTTC. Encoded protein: CASSSQGFSYEQYF.

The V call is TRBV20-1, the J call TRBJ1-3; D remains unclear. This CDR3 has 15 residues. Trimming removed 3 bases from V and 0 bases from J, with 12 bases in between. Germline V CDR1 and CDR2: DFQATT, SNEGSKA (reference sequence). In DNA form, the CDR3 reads TGCAGTGCTAGTCCGGGTCGACTCTCTGGAAACACCATATATTTT. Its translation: CSASPGRLSGNTIYF.

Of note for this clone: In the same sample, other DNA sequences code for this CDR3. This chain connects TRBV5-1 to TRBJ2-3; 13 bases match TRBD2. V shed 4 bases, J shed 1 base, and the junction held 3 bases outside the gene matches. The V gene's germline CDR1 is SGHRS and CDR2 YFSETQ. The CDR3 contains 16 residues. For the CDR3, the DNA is TGCGCCAGCAGCCTAGGACTAGCGGGAGGCACAGATACGCAGTATTTT. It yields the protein CASSLGLAGGTDTQYF.

The CDR3 DNA is TGTGCCAGCAAAAGGGACAGGGAGATCCACGAGCAGTACTTC. It specifies CASKRDREIHEQYF. The gene calls are TRBV2 and TRBJ2-7, with 9 bases identical to TRBD1. Germline-derived CDR1 and CDR2 are SNHLY and FYNNEI. The CDR3 contains 14 residues. The V gene end was trimmed by 7 bases and the J gene end by 5 bases; junction bases not matched to a gene: 9.

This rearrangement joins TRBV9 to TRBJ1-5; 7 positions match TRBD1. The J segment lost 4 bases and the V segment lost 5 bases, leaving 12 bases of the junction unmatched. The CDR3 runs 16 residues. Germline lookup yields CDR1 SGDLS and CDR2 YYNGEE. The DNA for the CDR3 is TGTGCCAGCAGTCCTAATCCGGGACAGCAGAATCAGCCCCAGCATTTT. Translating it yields CASSPNPGQQNQPQHF.

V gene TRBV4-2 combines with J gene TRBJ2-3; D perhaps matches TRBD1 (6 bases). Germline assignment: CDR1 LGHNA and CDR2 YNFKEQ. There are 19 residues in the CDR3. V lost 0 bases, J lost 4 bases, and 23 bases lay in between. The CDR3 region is CASSQESFQGRVAPDTQYF. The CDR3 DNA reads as TGTGCCAGCAGCCAAGAAAGTTTTCAGGGGCGAGTGGCGCCAGATACGCAGTATTTT.

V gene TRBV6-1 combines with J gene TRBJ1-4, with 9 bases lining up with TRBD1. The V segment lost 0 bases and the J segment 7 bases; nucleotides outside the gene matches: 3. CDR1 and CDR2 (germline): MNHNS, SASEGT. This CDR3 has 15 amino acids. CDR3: CASSEAGGQGEKLFF. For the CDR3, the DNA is TGTGCCAGCAGTGAAGCGGGGGGACAGGGTGAAAAACTGTTTTTT.

The CDR3 DNA reads as TGCGCCAGCAGTGAGTCGATGGGGGGGGACGAGCAGTACTTC. Amino acid sequence: CASSESMGGDEQYF. This chain joins TRBV10-2 and TRBJ2-7; 7 bases agree with TRBD2. Germline V gene lookup returns CDR1 WSHSY and CDR2 SAAADI. This CDR3 comprises 14 residues. The J segment lost 5 bases and the V segment lost 0 bases, leaving 4 bases of the junction unmatched.

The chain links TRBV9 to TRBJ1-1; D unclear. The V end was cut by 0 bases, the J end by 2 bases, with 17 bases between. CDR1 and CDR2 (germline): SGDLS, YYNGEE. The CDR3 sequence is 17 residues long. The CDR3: CASSVEGLGEPNTEAFF. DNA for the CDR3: TGTGCCAGCAGCGTAGAGGGTTTGGGAGAGCCTAACACTGAAGCTTTCTTT.

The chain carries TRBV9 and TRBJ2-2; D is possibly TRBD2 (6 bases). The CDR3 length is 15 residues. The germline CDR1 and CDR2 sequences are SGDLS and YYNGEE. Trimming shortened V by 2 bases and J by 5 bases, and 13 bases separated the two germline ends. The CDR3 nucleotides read TGTGCCAGCAGCGTTATGGGGGGTGTTACCGGGGAGCTGTTTTTT. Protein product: CASSVMGGVTGELFF.

The DNA of the CDR3 is TGTGCCAGCAGCCAAGAAACTAGCGGGGGGGCTCGTACCGGGGAGCTGTTTTTT. Protein: CASSQETSGGARTGELFF. The chain combines TRBV4-2 with TRBJ2-2; 13 bases map to TRBD2. Germline V gene lookup returns CDR1 LGHNA and CDR2 YNFKEQ. The CDR3 sequence is 18 residues long. J lost 5 bases, V lost 0 bases, and 6 bases had no gene match.